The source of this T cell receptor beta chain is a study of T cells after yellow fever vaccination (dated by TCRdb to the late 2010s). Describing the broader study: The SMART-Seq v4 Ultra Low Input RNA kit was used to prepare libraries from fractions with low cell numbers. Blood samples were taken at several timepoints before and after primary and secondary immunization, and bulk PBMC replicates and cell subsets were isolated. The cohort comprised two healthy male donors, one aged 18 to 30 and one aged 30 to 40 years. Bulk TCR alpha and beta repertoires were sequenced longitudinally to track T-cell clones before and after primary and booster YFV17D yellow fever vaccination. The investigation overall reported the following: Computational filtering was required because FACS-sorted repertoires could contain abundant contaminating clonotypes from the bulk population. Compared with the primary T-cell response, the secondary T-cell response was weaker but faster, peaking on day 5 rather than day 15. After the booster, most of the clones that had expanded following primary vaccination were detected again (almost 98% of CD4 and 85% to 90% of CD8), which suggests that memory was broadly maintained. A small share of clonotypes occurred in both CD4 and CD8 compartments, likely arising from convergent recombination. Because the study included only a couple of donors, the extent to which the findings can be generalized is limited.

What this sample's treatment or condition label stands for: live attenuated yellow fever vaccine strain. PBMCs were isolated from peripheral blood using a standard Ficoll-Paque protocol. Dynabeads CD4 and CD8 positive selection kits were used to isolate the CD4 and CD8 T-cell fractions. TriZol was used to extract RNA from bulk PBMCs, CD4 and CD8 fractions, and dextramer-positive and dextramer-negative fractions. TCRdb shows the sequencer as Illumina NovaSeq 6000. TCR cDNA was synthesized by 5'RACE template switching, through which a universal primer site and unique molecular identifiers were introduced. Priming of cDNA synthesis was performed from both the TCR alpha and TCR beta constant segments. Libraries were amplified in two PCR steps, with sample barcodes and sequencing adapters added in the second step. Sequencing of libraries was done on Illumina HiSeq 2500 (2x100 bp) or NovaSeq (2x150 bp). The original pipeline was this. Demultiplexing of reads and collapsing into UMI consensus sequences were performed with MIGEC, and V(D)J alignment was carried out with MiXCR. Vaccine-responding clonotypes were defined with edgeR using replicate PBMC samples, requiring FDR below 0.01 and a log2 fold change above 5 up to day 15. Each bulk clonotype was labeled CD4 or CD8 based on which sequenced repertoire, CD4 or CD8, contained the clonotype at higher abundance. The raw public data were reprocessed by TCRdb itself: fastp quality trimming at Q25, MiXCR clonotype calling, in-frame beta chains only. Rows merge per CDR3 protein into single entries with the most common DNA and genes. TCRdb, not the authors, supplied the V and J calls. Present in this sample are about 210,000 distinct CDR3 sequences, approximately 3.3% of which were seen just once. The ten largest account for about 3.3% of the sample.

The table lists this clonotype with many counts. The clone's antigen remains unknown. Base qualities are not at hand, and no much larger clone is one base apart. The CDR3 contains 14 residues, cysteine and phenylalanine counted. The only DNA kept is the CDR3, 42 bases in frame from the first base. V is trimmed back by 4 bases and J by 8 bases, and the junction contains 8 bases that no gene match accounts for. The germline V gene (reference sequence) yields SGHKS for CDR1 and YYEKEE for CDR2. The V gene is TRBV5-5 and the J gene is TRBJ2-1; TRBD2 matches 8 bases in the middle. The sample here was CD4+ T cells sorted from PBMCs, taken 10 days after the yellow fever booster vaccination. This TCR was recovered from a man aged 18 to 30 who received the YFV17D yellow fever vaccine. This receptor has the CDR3 CASSPGTRGDEQFF. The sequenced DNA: TGTGCCAGCAGCCCAGGGACTAGGGGGGATGAGCAGTTCTTC.